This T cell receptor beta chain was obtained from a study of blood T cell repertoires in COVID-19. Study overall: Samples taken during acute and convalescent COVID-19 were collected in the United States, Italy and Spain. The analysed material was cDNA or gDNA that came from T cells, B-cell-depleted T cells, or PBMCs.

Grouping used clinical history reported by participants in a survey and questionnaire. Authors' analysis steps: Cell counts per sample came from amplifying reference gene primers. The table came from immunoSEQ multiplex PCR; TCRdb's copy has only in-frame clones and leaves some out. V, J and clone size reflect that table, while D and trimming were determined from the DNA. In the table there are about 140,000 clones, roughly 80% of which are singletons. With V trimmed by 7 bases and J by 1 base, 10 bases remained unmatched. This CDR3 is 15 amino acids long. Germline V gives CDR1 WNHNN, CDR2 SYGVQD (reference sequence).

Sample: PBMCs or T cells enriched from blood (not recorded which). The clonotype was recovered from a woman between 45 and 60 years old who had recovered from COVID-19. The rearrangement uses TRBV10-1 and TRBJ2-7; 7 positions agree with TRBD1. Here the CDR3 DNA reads TGCGCCAGCAAACGGGGACAGCAACGGTCCTACGAGCAGTACTTC. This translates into CASKRGQQRSYEQYF.